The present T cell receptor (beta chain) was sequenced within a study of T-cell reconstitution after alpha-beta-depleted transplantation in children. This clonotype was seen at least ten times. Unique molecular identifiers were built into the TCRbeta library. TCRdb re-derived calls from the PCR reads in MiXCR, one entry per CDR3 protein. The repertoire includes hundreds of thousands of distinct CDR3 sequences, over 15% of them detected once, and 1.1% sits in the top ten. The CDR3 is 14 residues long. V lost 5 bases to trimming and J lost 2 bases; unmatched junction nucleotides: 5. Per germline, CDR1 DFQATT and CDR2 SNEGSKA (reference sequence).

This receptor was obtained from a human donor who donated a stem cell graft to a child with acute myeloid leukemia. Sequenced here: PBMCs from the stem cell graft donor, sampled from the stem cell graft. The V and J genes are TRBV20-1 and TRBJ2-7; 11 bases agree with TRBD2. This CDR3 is CSAWLAGGAYEQYV. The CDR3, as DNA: TGCAGTGCTTGGCTAGCGGGGGGCGCCTACGAGCAGTACGTC.